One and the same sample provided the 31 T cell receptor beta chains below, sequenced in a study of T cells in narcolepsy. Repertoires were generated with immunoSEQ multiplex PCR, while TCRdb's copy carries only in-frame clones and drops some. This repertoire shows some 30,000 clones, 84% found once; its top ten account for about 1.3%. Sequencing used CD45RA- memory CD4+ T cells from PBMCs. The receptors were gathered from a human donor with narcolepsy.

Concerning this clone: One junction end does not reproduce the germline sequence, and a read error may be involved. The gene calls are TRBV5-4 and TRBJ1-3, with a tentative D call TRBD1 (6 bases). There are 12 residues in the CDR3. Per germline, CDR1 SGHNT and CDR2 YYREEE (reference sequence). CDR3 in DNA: TGTGCCAGCAGCTTTCCCCAGGGGCCCATAAATTTT. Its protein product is CASSFPQGPINF.

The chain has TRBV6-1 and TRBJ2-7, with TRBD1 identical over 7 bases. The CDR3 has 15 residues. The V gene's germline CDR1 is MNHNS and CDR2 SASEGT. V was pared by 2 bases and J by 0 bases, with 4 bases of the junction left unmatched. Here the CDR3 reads CASSEYGTVSYEQYV. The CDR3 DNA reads TGTGCCAGCAGTGAATACGGGACAGTCTCCTACGAGCAGTACGTC.

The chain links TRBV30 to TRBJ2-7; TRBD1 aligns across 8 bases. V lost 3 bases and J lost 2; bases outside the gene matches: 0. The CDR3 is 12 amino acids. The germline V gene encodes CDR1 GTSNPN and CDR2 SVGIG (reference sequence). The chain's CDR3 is CAWRQGAYEQYF. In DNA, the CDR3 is TGTGCCTGGAGACAGGGGGCCTACGAGCAGTACTTC. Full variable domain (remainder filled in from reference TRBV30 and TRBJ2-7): SQTIHQWPATLVQPVGSPLSLECTVEGTSNPNLYWYRQAAGRGLQLLFYSVGIGQISSEVPQNLSASRPQDRQFILSSKKLLLSDSGFYLCAWRQGAYEQYFGPGTRLTVT.

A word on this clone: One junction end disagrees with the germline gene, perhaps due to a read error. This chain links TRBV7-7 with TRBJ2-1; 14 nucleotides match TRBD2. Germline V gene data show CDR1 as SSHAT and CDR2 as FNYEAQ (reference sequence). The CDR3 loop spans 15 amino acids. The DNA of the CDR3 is TGTGCTAGCAGCCAGGGACTAGCGGGGGACAATGAGCAGTTCTTC. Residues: CASSQGLAGDNEQFF. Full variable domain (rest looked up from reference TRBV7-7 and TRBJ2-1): GAGVSQSPRYKVTKRGQDVTLRCDPISSHATLYWYQQALGQGPEFLTYFNYEAQPDKSGLPSDRFSAERPEGSISTLTIQRTEQRDSAMYRCASSQGLAGDNEQFFGPGTRLTVL.

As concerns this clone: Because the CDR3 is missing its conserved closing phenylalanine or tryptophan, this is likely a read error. CDR3 nucleotide sequence: TGTGCCAGTAGTATGACCTTTCGGGACAGGAATGGCTACACCCTC. Translated: CASSMTFRDRNGYTL. The chain couples TRBV19 to TRBJ1-2; 8 bases fit TRBD1. J was trimmed by 6 bases and V by 3 bases; bases with no gene match: 9. Germline V gene lookup returns CDR1 LNHDA and CDR2 SQIVND (reference sequence). CDR3 length: 15 amino acids.

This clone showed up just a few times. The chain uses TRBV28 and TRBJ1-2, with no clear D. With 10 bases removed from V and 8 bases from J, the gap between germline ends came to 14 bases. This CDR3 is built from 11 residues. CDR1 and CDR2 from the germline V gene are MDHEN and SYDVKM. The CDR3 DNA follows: TGTGCCATTGCCGGGGAAAGGGGCTACACCTTC. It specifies CAIAGERGYTF.

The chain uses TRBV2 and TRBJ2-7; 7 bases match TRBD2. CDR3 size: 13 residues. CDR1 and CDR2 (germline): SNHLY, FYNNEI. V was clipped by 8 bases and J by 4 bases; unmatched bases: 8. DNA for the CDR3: TGTGCCAGCTTTGGCGCGGGGGTTTACGAGCAGTACTTC. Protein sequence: CASFGAGVYEQYF. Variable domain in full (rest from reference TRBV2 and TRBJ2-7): EPEVTQTPSHQVTQMGQEVILRCVPISNHLYFYWYRQILGQKVEFLVSFYNNEISEKSEIFDDQFSVERPDGSNFTLKIRSTKLEDSAMYFCASFGAGVYEQYFGPGTRLTVT.

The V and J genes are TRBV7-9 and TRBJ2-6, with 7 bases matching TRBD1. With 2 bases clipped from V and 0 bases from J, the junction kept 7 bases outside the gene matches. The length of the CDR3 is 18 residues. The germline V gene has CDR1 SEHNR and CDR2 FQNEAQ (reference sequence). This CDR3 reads CASSLLGQPSSGANVLTF. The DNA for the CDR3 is TGTGCCAGCAGCTTATTGGGACAGCCTAGCTCTGGGGCCAACGTCCTGACTTTC.

The CDR3 protein is CASSLRQGGADTQYF. CDR3 sequence (DNA): TGTGCCAGCAGTTTGAGGCAGGGAGGGGCAGATACGCAGTATTTT. The chain carries TRBV28 and TRBJ2-3, with 7 bases that match TRBD2. This CDR3 contains 15 residues. J lost 4 bases, V lost 3 bases, and 7 bases had no gene match. Looked up from germline, CDR1 is MDHEN and CDR2 is SYDVKM.

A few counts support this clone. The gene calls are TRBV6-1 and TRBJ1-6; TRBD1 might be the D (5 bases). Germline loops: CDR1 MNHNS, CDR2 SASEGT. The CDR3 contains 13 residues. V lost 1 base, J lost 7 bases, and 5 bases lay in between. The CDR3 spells CASSEGGNSPLHF. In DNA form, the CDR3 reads TGTGCCAGCAGTGAAGGGGGGAATTCACCCCTCCACTTT.

The CDR3 DNA reads as TGCGCCAGCAGTGGCGGTTCCTCCTACGAGCAGTACTTC. It yields the protein CASSGGSSYEQYF. This rearrangement joins TRBV10-1 to TRBJ2-7, with D hard to call. Trimming shortened V by 4 bases and J by 0 bases, and 7 bases separated the two germline ends. From germline, CDR1 is WNHNN and CDR2 SYGVQD (reference sequence). CDR3 length: 13 amino acids.

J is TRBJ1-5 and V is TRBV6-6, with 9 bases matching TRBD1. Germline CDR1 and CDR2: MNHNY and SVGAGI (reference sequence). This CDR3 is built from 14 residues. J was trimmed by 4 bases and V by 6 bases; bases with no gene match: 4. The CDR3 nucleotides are TGTGCCAGCAGACCGACAGGGGGTAATCAGCCCCAGCATTTT. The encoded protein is CASRPTGGNQPQHF.

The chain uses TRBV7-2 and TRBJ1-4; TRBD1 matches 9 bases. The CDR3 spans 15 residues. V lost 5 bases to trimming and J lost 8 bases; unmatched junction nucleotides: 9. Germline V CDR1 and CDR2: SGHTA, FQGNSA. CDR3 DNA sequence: TGTGCCAGCAGCCGAACCGGGACAGGGATGGAAAAACTGTTTTTT. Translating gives CASSRTGTGMEKLFF.

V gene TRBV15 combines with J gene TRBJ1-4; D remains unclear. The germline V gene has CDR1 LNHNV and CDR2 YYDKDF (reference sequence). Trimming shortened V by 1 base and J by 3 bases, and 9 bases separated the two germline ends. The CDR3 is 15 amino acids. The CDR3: CATSRGGVANEKLFF. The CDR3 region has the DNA TGTGCCACCAGCAGAGGCGGAGTAGCTAATGAAAAACTGTTTTTT.

In DNA, the CDR3 is TGTGCCACCGGAAGAAGCGGGGTGGAGACCCAGTACTTC. Amino acids: CATGRSGVETQYF. This chain uses TRBV15 with TRBJ2-5; 7 bases line up with TRBD2. The CDR3 runs to 13 residues. V trimming: 8 bases; J trimming: 5 bases; junction bases outside the gene matches: 8. Germline V gives CDR1 LNHNV, CDR2 YYDKDF (reference sequence).

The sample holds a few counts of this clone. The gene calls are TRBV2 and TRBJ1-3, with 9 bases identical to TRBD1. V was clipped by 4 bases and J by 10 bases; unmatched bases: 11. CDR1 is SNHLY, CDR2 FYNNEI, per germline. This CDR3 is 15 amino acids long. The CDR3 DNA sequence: TGTGCCAGCAGTGCGGACAGGGGAATCGCGCTGACCATATATTTT. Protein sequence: CASSADRGIALTIYF.

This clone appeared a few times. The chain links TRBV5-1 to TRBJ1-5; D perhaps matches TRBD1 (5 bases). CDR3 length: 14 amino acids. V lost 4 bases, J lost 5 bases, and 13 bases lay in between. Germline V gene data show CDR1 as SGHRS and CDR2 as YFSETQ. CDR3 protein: CASSTGTQDQPQHF. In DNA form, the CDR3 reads TGCGCCAGCAGCACGGGGACTCAAGATCAGCCCCAGCATTTT. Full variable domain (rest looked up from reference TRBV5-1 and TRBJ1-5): KAGVTQTPRYLIKTRGQQVTLSCSPISGHRSVSWYQQTPGQGLQFLFEYFSETQRNKGNFPGRFSGRQFSNSRSEMNVSTLELGDSALYLCASSTGTQDQPQHFGDGTRLSIL.

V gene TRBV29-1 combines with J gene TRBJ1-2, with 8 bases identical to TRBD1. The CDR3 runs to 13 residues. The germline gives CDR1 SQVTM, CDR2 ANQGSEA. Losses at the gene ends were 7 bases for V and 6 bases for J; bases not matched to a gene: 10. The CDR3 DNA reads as TGCAGCGCGGGGACCGGGACAGGAGATGGCTACACCTTC. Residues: CSAGTGTGDGYTF.

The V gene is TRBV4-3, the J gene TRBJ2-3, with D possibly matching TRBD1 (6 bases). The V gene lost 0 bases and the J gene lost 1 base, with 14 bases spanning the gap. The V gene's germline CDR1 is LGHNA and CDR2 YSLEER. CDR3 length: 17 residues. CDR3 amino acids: CASSQEGTGLGTDTQYF. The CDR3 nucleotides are TGCGCCAGCAGCCAAGAGGGAACAGGGCTGGGCACAGATACGCAGTATTTT.

CDR3 sequence reads: CASSLAQGGYTF. The CDR3 coding sequence is TGTGCCAGCAGCTTAGCACAAGGAGGCTACACCTTC. This chain connects TRBV7-8 to TRBJ1-2; D not resolved. CDR3 length equals 12 residues. The ends were cut back, 0 bases at V and 8 bases at J, with 7 bases in the middle. CDR1 and CDR2 from the germline V gene are SGHVS and FQNEAQ.

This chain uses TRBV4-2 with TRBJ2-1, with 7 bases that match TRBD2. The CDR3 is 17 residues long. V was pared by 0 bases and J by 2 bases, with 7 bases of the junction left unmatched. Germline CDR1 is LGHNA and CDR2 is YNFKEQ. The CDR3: CASSQDRGGGTYNEQFF. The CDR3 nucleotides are TGTGCCAGCAGCCAAGATCGGGGCGGGGGTACCTACAATGAGCAGTTCTTC.

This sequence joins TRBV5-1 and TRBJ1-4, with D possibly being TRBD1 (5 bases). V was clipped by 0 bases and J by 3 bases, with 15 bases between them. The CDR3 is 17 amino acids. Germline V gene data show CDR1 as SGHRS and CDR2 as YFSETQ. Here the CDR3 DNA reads TGCGCCAGCAGCTTGGGGGCCGGGGGAGCACCTAATGAAAAACTGTTTTTT. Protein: CASSLGAGGAPNEKLFF.

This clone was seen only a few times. CDR3 DNA: TGTGCCAGCAGCCGGGACACGGGTGAAAAACTGTTTTTT. This encodes CASSRDTGEKLFF. The rearrangement joins TRBV6-6 to TRBJ1-4; D might be TRBD1 (6 bases). V was shortened by 6 bases and J by 7 bases, with 12 bases between the two germline ends. Germline assignment: CDR1 MNHNY and CDR2 SVGAGI (reference sequence). The CDR3 extends over 13 amino acids.

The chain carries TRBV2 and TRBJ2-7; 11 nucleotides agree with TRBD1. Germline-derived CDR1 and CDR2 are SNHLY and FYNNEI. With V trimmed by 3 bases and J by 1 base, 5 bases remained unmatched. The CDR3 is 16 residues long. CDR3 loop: CASSEPGQGASYEQYF. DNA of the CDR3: TGTGCCAGCAGTGAGCCAGGACAGGGGGCTTCCTACGAGCAGTACTTC.

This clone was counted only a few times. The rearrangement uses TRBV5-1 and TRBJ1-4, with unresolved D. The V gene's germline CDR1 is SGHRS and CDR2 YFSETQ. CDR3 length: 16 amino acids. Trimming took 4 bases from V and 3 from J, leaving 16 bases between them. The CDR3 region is CASSDPTRTANEKLFF. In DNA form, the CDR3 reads TGCGCCAGCAGCGATCCTACAAGGACGGCTAATGAAAAACTGTTTTTT.

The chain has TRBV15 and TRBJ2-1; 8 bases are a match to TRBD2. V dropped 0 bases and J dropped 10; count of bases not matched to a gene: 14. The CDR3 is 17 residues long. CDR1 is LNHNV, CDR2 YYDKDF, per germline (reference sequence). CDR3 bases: TGTGCCACCAGCAGAGATTCGGGGCGGGGGGCCCACAGGGAGCAGTTCTTC. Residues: CATSRDSGRGAHREQFF.

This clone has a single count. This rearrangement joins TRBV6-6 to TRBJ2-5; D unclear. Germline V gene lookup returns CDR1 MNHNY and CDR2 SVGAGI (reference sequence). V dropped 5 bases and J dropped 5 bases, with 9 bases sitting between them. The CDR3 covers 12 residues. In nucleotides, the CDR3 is TGTGCCAGCAGTACCTTTCGCGAGACCCAGTACTTC. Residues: CASSTFRETQYF.

CDR3 region: CASSPGDRGSSPLHF. The CDR3 DNA reads TGTGCCAGCAGCCCCGGGGACAGGGGAAGTTCACCCCTCCACTTT. V gene TRBV2 combines with J gene TRBJ1-6; 10 bases agree with TRBD1. Germline lookup yields CDR1 SNHLY and CDR2 FYNNEI. This CDR3 is built from 15 residues. V lost 6 bases and J lost 9; bases outside the gene matches: 8.

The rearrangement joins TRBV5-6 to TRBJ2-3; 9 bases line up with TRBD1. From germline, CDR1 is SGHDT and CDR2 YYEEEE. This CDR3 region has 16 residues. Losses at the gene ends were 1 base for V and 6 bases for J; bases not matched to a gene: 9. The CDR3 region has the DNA TGTGCCAGCAGCTTGATTATCGACAGGGGGACTGATACGCAGTATTTT. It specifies CASSLIIDRGTDTQYF.

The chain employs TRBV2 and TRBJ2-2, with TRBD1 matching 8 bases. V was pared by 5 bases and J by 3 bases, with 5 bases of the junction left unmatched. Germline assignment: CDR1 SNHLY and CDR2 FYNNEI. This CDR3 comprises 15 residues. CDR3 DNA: TGTGCCAGCAGTTTCCAGGGGGCGGACACCGGGGAGCTGTTTTTT. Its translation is CASSFQGADTGELFF.

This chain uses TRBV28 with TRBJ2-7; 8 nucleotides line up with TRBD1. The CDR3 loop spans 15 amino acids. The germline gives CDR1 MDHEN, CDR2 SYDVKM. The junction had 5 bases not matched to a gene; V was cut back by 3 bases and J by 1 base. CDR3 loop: CASSFRGTGSYEQYF. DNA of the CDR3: TGTGCCAGCAGTTTTAGGGGGACAGGTTCCTACGAGCAGTACTTC.